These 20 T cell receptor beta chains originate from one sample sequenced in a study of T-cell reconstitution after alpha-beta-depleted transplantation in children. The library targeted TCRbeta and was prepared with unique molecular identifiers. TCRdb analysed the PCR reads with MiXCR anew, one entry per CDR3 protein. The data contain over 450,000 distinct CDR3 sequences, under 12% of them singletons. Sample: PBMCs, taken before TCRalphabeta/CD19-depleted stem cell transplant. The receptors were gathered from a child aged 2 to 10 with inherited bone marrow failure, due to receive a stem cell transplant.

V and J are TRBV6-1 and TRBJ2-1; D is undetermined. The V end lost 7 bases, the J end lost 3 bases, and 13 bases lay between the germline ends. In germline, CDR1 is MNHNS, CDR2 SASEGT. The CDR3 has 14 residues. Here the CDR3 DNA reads TGTGCCAGCACTCCGAGCGTTTTCTACAATGAGCAGTTCTTC. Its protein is CASTPSVFYNEQFF.

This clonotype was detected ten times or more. CDR3 in DNA: TGTGCCAGCAGTACAAGGACTAGCGGAGCTTACAATGAGCAGTTCTTC. Translated, it gives CASSTRTSGAYNEQFF. The chain combines TRBV12-3 or TRBV12-4 with TRBJ2-1; 10 bases line up with TRBD2. V was pared by 5 bases and J by 4 bases, with 8 bases of the junction left unmatched. The CDR3 consists of 16 residues.

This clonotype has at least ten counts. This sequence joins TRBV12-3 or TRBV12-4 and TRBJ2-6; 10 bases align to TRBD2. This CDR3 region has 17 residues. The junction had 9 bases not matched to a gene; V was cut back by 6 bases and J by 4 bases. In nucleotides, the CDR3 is TGTGCCAGCAGCTCGGGACTAGCGACAGCCGGGGCCAACGTCCTGACTTTC. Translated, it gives CASSSGLATAGANVLTF.

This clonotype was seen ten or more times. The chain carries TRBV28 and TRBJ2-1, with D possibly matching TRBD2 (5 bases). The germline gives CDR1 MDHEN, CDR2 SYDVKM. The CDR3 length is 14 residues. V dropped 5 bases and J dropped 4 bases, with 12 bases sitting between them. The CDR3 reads CASSPYRLYNEQFF. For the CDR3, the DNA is TGTGCCAGCAGTCCCTACCGACTATACAATGAGCAGTTCTTC.

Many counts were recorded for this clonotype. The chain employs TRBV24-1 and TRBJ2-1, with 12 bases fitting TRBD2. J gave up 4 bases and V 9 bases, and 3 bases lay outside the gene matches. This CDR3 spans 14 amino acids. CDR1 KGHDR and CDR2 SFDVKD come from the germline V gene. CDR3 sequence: CATGLAGGYNEQFF. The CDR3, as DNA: TGTGCCACCGGGCTAGCGGGAGGGTACAATGAGCAGTTCTTC.

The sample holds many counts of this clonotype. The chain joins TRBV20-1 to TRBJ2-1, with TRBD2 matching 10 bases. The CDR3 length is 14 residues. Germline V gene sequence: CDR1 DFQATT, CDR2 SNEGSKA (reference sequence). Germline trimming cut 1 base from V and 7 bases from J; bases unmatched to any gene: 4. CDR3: CSARVAGGGNEQFF. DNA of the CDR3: TGCAGTGCTAGAGTAGCGGGAGGAGGTAATGAGCAGTTCTTC.

CDR3 sequence reads: CASSPLPTGANVLTF. The CDR3 coding sequence is TGTGCCAGCTCACCTCTCCCTACTGGGGCCAACGTCCTGACTTTC. The rearrangement links TRBV18 to TRBJ2-6; D ambiguous. Germline V gives CDR1 KGHSH, CDR2 LQKENI. Trimming left V 3 bases short and J 2 bases short, with 8 bases between. This CDR3 is built from 15 residues.

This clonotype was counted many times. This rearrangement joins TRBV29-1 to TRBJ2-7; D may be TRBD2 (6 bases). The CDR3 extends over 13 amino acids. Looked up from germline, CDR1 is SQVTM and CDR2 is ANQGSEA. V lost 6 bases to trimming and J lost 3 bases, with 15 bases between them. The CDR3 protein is CSVANGRNYEQYF. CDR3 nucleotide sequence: TGCAGCGTCGCCAATGGGAGGAACTACGAGCAGTACTTC.

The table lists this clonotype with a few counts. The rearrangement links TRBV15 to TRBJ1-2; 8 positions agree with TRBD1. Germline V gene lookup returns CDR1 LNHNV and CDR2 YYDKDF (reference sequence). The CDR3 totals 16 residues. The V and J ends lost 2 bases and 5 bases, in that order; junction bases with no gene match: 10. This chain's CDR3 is CATSRPHRTGWYGYTF. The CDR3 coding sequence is TGTGCCACCAGCAGACCCCATCGGACAGGGTGGTATGGCTACACCTTC.

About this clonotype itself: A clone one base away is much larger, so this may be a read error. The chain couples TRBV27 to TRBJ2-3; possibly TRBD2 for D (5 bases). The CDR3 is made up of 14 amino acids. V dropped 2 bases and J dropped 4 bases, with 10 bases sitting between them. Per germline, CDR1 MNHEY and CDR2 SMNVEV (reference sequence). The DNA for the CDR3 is TGTGCCAGCAGTTTACCGGTGCGGGCAGATACGCAGTATTTT. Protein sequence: CASSLPVRADTQYF.

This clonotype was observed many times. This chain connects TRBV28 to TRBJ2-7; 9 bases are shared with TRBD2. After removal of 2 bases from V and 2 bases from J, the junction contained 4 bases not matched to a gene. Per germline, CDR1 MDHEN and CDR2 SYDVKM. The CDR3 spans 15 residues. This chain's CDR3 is CASSLTSGFTYEQYF. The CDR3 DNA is TGTGCCAGCAGTTTAACTAGCGGGTTTACCTACGAGCAGTACTTC.

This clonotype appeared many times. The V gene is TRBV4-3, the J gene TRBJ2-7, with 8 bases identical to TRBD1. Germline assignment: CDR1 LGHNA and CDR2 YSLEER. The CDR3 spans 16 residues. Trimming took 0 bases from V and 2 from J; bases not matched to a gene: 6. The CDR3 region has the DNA TGCGCCAGCAGCCAAGATGTGGCACAGGGGGCCTACGAGCAGTACTTC. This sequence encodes CASSQDVAQGAYEQYF.

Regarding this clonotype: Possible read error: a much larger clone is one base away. Here the CDR3 DNA reads TGTGCCAGCAGATCGGGGAACCAAGAGACCCAGTACTTC. Its protein is CASRSGNQETQYF. The chain is built from TRBV7-8 and TRBJ2-5; a weak D match, TRBD2 (5 bases). The CDR3 is 13 residues long. Per germline, CDR1 SGHVS and CDR2 FQNEAQ. The V end lost 6 bases, the J end lost 0 bases, and 8 bases lay between the germline ends.

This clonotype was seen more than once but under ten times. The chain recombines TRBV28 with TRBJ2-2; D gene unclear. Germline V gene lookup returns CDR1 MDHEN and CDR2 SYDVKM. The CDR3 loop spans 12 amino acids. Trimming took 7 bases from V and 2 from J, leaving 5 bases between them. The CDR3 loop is CASNRNTGELFF. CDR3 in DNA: TGTGCCAGCAATCGTAACACCGGGGAGCTGTTTTTT.

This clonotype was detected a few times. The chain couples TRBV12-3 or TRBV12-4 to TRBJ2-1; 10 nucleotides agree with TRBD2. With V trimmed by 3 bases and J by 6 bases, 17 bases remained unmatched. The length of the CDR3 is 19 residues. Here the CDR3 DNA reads TGTGCCAGCAGTTTCCCCCTAGCGGGAGCGGCATCGGGAATCAATGAGCAGTTCTTC. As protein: CASSFPLAGAASGINEQFF.

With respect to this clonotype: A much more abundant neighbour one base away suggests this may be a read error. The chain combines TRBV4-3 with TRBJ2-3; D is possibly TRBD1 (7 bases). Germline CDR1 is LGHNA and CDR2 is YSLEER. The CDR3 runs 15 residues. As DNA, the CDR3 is TGCGCCAGCAGCCAAGAGACAGGGAGGACAGATATGCAGTATTTT. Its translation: CASSQETGRTDMQYF.

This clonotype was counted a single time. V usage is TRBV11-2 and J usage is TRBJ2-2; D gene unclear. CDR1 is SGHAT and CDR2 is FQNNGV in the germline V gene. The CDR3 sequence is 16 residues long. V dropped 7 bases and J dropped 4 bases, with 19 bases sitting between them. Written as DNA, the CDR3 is TGTGCCAGCACCCTTGGAGCCCTCAGACCCACCGGGGAGCTGTTTTTT. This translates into CASTLGALRPTGELFF.

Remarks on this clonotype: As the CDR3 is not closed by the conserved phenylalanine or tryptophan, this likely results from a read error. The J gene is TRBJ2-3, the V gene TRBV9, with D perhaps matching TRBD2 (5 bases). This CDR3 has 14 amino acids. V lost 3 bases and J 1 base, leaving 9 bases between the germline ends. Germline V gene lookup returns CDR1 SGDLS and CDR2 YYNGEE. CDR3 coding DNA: TGTGCCAGCAGCGGGGGAGACGGCACAGATACGCAGTATTGT. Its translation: CASSGGDGTDTQYC.

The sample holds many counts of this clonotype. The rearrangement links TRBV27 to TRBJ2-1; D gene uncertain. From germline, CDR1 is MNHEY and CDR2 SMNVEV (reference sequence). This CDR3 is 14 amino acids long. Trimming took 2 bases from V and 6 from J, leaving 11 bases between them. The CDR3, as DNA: TGTGCCAGCAGTTTAGGTTTTAGAGCCAATGAGCAGTTCTTC. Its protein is CASSLGFRANEQFF.

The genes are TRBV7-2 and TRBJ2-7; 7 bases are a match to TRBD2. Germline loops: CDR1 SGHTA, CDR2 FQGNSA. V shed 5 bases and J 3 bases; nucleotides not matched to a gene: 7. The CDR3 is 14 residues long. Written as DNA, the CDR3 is TGTGCCAGCAGCGACGGACTAGTGCGCTACGAGCAGTACTTC. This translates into CASSDGLVRYEQYF.